One sample yielded the 7 T cell receptor beta chains listed below, sequenced in a study of blood T cells in healthy people across ages. A sample-barcoded 5' primer and a J-beta primer mix were used in a second PCR of roughly 6 to 11 cycles. TCRdb processed the 5' RACE reads anew with MiXCR; each CDR3 protein has one entry. This sample has about 720,000 distinct CDR3 sequences, with 20% to 25% found just once. Sequencing was done on a sample of blood. These TCRs come from a man between 65 and 85 years old in good health.

This clonotype occurred a few times. This rearrangement joins TRBV20-1 to TRBJ2-3, with TRBD2 matching over 9 bases. CDR3 length equals 14 residues. J lost 3 bases, V lost 6 bases, and 7 bases had no gene match. The V gene's germline CDR1 is DFQATT and CDR2 SNEGSKA (reference sequence). CDR3 protein: CSANSGSRTDTQYF. Written as DNA, the CDR3 is TGCAGTGCCAATAGCGGGAGTAGGACAGATACGCAGTATTTT.

This clonotype was observed a few times. This chain uses TRBV7-2 with TRBJ2-5; 11 bases fit TRBD1. Germline V gene data show CDR1 as SGHTA and CDR2 as FQGNSA. Trimming cost V 5 bases and J 6 bases; bases outside gene matches: 8. This CDR3 has 15 amino acids. The CDR3 coding sequence is TGTGCCAGCAGCCCCGGGACAGGGGGTCGTAAGACCCAGTACTTC. Protein: CASSPGTGGRKTQYF.

With regard to this clonotype: One junction end disagrees with the germline gene, perhaps due to a read error. The chain combines TRBV11-2 with TRBJ2-4; D is perhaps TRBD2 (6 bases). The CDR3 loop spans 17 amino acids. The germline V gene encodes CDR1 SGHAT and CDR2 FQNNGV. The CDR3 DNA reads TGTGCCAGCAGCTTAGATCCACATCCCACCCTTACGGGGGTTAGGGACTTC. Its protein product is CASSLDPHPTLTGVRDF. The whole variable domain, remainder taken from reference TRBV11-2 and TRBJ2-4, is EAGVAQSPRYKIIEKRQSVAFWCNPISGHATLYWYQQILGQGPKLLIQFQNNGVVDDSQLPKDRFSAERLKGVDSTLKIQPAKLEDSAVYLCASSLDPHPTLTGVRDFGAGTRLSVL.

This clonotype occurred a few times. The J gene is TRBJ2-7, the V gene TRBV18; D is possibly TRBD2 (7 bases). The germline V gene encodes CDR1 KGHSH and CDR2 LQKENI. The CDR3 runs to 17 residues. Trimming shortened V by 2 bases and J by 7 bases, and 24 bases separated the two germline ends. The CDR3: CASSPTFGGGPSGEQYF. The CDR3 region has the DNA TGTGCCAGCTCACCAACTTTCGGCGGGGGCCCCTCTGGGGAGCAGTACTTC.

This clonotype was seen more than once but under ten times. The rearrangement uses TRBV29-1 and TRBJ1-3, with 8 bases identical to TRBD1. This CDR3 contains 14 residues. Trimming at V came to 0 bases and at J to 2 bases, leaving 0 bases not matched to a gene. Germline CDR1 SQVTM, CDR2 ANQGSEA. In DNA, the CDR3 is TGCAGCGTTGAAGACAGGGGGCCTGGAAACACCATATATTTT. It translates to CSVEDRGPGNTIYF.

This chain joins TRBV6-2 or TRBV6-3 and TRBJ2-5; D not certain. The tail of the sequence fits TRBJ2-7 better, so the J call may be wrong. Germline loops: CDR1 MNHEY, CDR2 SVGEGT. CDR3 length: 12 residues. CDR3 bases: TGTGCCAGCAGTTCCGATCTCTACGAGCAGTACGTC. Protein product: CASSSDLYEQYV.

This clonotype was found a few times. The DNA of the CDR3 is TGCAGTGCTAGAGATTTAGGACAGGGGGAAGGTGGCTACACCTTC. Translated, it gives CSARDLGQGEGGYTF. The rearrangement joins TRBV20-1 to TRBJ1-2, with TRBD1 identical over 10 bases. J gave up 7 bases and V 0 bases, and 8 bases lay outside the gene matches. This CDR3 comprises 15 residues. Germline V gene lookup returns CDR1 DFQATT and CDR2 SNEGSKA (reference sequence).